This TCR beta chain was captured by sequencing in a study of cytomegalovirus exposure and HLA in healthy donors. Broader study findings: In a later analysis, common viral pathogens appeared linked to several of the most significant clusters. Later analysis identified a missense DCLRE1C variant that was linked to TCR beta V- and J-gene trimming. When presence/absence was analysed, sequencing depth was taken to be roughly uniform across donors.

On this clone: No antigen is known for it.

Primers included in the PCR were 60 Vbeta and 13 Jbeta primers. The assay was immunoSEQ multiplex PCR, and TCRdb's table has in-frame clones only and misses some. Of about 120,000 clones listed, roughly 80% were seen once; the top ten hold approximately 2.5%. CDR1 is SGHRS and CDR2 is YFSETQ in the germline V gene. There are 15 residues in the CDR3. V shed 2 bases and J 5 bases; nucleotides not matched to a gene: 5. This receptor was taken from a middle-aged woman in good health and CMV-seropositive. The rearrangement joins TRBV5-1 to TRBJ2-1, with 9 bases lining up with TRBD1. The specimen was PBMCs. CDR3 loop: CASSFLQGADNEQFF. For the CDR3, the DNA is TGCGCCAGCAGCTTCCTACAGGGGGCCGACAATGAGCAGTTCTTC.